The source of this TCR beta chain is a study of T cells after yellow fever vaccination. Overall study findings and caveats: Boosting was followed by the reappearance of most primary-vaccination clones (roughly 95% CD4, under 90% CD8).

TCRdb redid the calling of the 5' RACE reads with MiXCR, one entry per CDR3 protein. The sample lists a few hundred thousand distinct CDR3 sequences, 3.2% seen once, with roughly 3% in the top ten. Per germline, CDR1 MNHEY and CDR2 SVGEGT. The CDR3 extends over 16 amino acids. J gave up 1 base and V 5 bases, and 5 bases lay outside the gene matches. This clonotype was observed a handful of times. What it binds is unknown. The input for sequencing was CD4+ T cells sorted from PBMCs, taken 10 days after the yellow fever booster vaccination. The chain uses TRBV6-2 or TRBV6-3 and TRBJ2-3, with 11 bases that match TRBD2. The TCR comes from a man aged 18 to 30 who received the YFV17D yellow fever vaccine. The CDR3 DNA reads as TGTGCCAGCAGTGAACTAGCGGGGGACCGCACAGATACGCAGTATTTT. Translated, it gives CASSELAGDRTDTQYF.